The rows below give T cell receptor beta chains drawn from one sample of a study of regulatory T cells in long-lasting Graves disease. Each CDR3 protein is one row after TCRdb ran MiXCR on the multiplex PCR reads. Of a few hundred thousand distinct CDR3 sequences in the sample, 18% are singletons; the top ten hold around 15%. The same sample was also used in a study of T cells in Graves' hyperthyroidism and ophthalmopathy.

Sequencing used peripheral blood mononuclear cells (PBMCs), obtained at new diagnosis, from a patient treated with antithyroid drugs. All receptors derive from a woman aged 30 to 39 with Graves disease. The CDR3 runs from the conserved cysteine through the conserved F or W. The order of the fields is clone size, D gene, J gene, V gene, CDR3 protein, CDR3 DNA. D genes are given only for firm matches. Where a row states a size, it is once, few, many or the class of an expanded clone; other rows omit it.

>-|-|TRBJ2-3|TRBV7-2
CASSLRGESTDTQYF
TGTGCCAGCAGCTTAAGGGGGGAAAGCACAGATACGCAGTATTTT
>many|-|TRBJ1-6|TRBV2
CASRRTSRLDSPLHF
TGTGCCAGCAGGAGGACCTCTCGGTTGGACTCACCCCTCCACTTT
>many|TRBD1|TRBJ1-1|TRBV4-2
CASRYRDRGDTEAFF
TGTGCCAGCAGGTACCGGGACAGGGGTGACACTGAAGCTTTCTTT
>few|-|TRBJ1-4|TRBV18
CASSPLPGAGTNEKLFF
TGTGCCAGCTCGCCCTTACCGGGGGCAGGAACTAATGAAAAACTGTTTTTT
>many|TRBD1|TRBJ1-1|TRBV27
CASSKGQTSDTEAFF
TGTGCCAGCAGTAAGGGACAGACCTCAGACACTGAAGCTTTCTTT
>many|TRBD1|TRBJ1-1|TRBV2
CARRTGYEAFF
TGTGCCAGGCGGACAGGGTATGAAGCTTTCTTT
>many|-|TRBJ1-2|TRBV7-9
CASDGTNYGYTF
TGTGCCAGCGACGGAACTAACTATGGCTACACCTTC
>many|-|TRBJ2-3|TRBV19
CASTKSGNTQYF
TGTGCCAGTACCAAGTCTGGGAATACGCAGTATTTT
>-|TRBD2|TRBJ2-5|TRBV7-2
CASSLVGLAGAGETQYF
TGTGCCAGCAGCTTAGTGGGACTAGCGGGGGCCGGGGAGACCCAGTACTTC
>many|TRBD1|TRBJ1-2|TRBV15
CATSRDGWQGADGYTF
TGTGCCACCAGCAGAGATGGGTGGCAGGGGGCCGATGGCTACACCTTC
>many|TRBD1|TRBJ2-3|TRBV14
CASSQGGTGGFTQYF
TGTGCCAGCAGCCAAGGCGGGACAGGGGGTTTTACGCAGTATTTT
>-|-|TRBJ2-1|TRBV14
CASSGRRGHSEQFF
TGTGCCAGCTCCGGGAGAAGAGGCCATAGTGAGCAGTTCTTC
>many|-|TRBJ1-1|TRBV20-1
CSAPSREGRKAFF
TGCAGTGCCCCGAGTAGGGAAGGTAGGAAAGCTTTCTTT
>-|-|TRBJ2-6|TRBV7-3
CASSLYRGGYSGANVLTF
TGTGCCAGCAGCCTTTATCGGGGCGGATACTCTGGGGCCAACGTCCTGACTTTC
>-|TRBD1|TRBJ2-7|TRBV12-3/TRBV12-4
CASSPGQGSHEQYF
TGTGCCAGCAGTCCCGGACAGGGGAGTCACGAGCAGTACTTC
>-|TRBD1|TRBJ1-5|TRBV19
CASSVQGVNHPQHF
TGTGCCAGTAGTGTGCAGGGGGTAAATCACCCCCAGCATTTT
>many|-|TRBJ1-1|TRBV9
CASSVGVAWDGSSSEAFF
TGTGCCAGCAGCGTAGGGGTGGCGTGGGACGGCTCTTCCAGCGAAGCTTTCTTT
>-|-|TRBJ1-5|TRBV6-1
CASSFREDGYSNQPQHF
TGTGCCAGCAGCTTCAGGGAGGATGGTTATAGCAATCAGCCCCAGCATTTT
>many|-|TRBJ2-1|TRBV20-1
CSAIDGADEQFF
TGCAGTGCGATCGACGGGGCGGATGAGCAGTTCTTC
>many|TRBD1|TRBJ2-7|TRBV20-1
CSATGQGDYEQYF
TGCAGTGCTACAGGACAGGGGGACTACGAGCAGTACTTC
>-|-|TRBJ2-2|TRBV11-2
CASRGEAGRTGELFF
TGTGCCAGCAGAGGAGAGGCGGGCCGCACCGGGGAGCTGTTTTTT
>-|-|TRBJ2-5|TRBV20-1
CSAIRDSAAQYF
TGCAGTGCCATACGGGACTCGGCGGCCCAGTACTTC
>-|TRBD1|TRBJ1-1|TRBV27
CACSHSWTGSKGTEAFF
TGTGCCTGCTCTCACTCCTGGACAGGGAGTAAGGGCACTGAAGCTTTCTTT
>many|-|TRBJ2-1|TRBV6-2/TRBV6-3
CASSYGGGFGINEQFF
TGTGCCAGCAGTTACGGAGGCGGGTTTGGGATCAATGAGCAGTTCTTC
>many|-|TRBJ2-1|TRBV12-3/TRBV12-4
CASSPPGHQSHNEQFF
TGTGCCAGCAGTCCCCCGGGACACCAGTCTCACAATGAGCAGTTCTTC
>many|TRBD2|TRBJ2-1|TRBV12-5
CASGLETSGISYNEQFF
TGTGCTAGTGGTTTGGAAACTAGCGGGATCTCCTACAATGAGCAGTTCTTC
>many|TRBD1|TRBJ1-2|TRBV20-1
CSGQGDYGYTF
TGCAGCGGACAGGGGGACTATGGCTACACCTTC
>many|-|TRBJ1-1|TRBV6-1
CASSSPVRRMNTEAFF
TGTGCCAGCAGCTCCCCGGTTAGACGGATGAACACTGAAGCTTTCTTT
>-|TRBD1|TRBJ1-2|TRBV6-1
CASSNTGGSYGYTF
TGTGCCAGCAGTAACACAGGGGGCTCTTATGGCTACACCTTC
>many|-|TRBJ2-3|TRBV24-1
CATSDSRGDTQYF
TGTGCCACCAGTGATTCGAGGGGAGATACGCAGTATTTT
>-|-|TRBJ2-3|TRBV7-6
CASSLSWASDTQYF
TGTGCCAGCAGCTTGTCATGGGCGTCAGATACGCAGTATTTT
>many|TRBD1|TRBJ1-1|TRBV5-1
CASSWGTGGPEAFF
TGCGCCAGCAGCTGGGGGACAGGGGGTCCTGAAGCTTTCTTT
>-|-|TRBJ1-1|TRBV7-9
CASSSTSDTEAFF
TGTGCCAGCAGCTCAACTTCGGACACTGAAGCTTTCTTT
>many|-|TRBJ2-7|TRBV7-2
CASSLVWGDTSYEQYF
TGTGCCAGCAGCTTAGTATGGGGGGATACTTCCTACGAGCAGTACTTC
>-|-|TRBJ2-7|TRBV6-2/TRBV6-3
CASSYRGHSTSYEQYF
TGTGCCAGCAGTTACCGGGGACACTCGACCTCCTACGAGCAGTACTTC
>-|-|TRBJ2-1|TRBV11-2
CASSLVLGGAGEQFF
TGTGCCAGCAGCTTAGTATTGGGGGGGGCGGGTGAGCAGTTCTTC
>few|-|TRBJ1-1|TRBV14
CASSPHKGLEAFF
TGTGCCAGCAGCCCCCACAAGGGTCTGGAAGCTTTCTTT
>few|TRBD2|TRBJ2-1|TRBV6-1
CASRFGLAGGGGEQFF
TGTGCCAGCAGATTCGGACTAGCGGGGGGGGGGGGAGAGCAGTTCTTC
>-|-|TRBJ2-1|TRBV5-1
CASSLADSYNEQFF
TGCGCCAGCAGCTTGGCCGACAGCTACAATGAGCAGTTCTTC
>many|-|TRBJ2-3|TRBV10-2
CASSDPLRTVEDTQYF
TGCGCCAGCAGTGACCCCCTGCGTACGGTAGAAGATACGCAGTATTTT
>-|TRBD1|TRBJ1-1|TRBV18
CASSPPGGQGPNTEAFF
TGTGCCAGCTCACCACCAGGGGGACAGGGTCCGAACACTGAAGCTTTCTTT
>many|-|TRBJ1-1|TRBV2
CASMATEAFF
TGTGCCAGCATGGCAACTGAAGCTTTCTTT
>many|-|TRBJ1-2|TRBV9
CASSVEETGYGYTF
TGTGCCAGCAGCGTAGAGGAAACAGGGTATGGCTACACCTTC
>many|-|TRBJ2-1|TRBV29-1
CSVGHPNEQFF
TGCAGCGTGGGACACCCCAATGAGCAGTTCTTC
>-|-|TRBJ2-1|TRBV20-1
CSARSPGVEQFF
TGCAGTGCTAGATCTCCGGGAGTTGAGCAGTTCTTC
>-|TRBD1|TRBJ1-4|TRBV20-1
CSAGTGANEKLFF
TGCAGTGCTGGGACAGGGGCTAATGAAAAACTGTTTTTT
>many|-|TRBJ1-4|TRBV7-9
CASSLVAGDEKLFF
TGTGCCAGCAGCTTAGTGGCAGGGGATGAAAAACTGTTTTTT
>-|TRBD1|TRBJ1-4|TRBV7-2
CASSTLGTVNEKLFF
TGTGCCAGCAGCACCCTGGGGACAGTAAATGAAAAACTGTTTTTT
>many|-|TRBJ2-1|TRBV3-1
CASSHGGGPEQFF
TGTGCCAGCAGCCATGGAGGGGGTCCTGAGCAGTTCTTC
>many|-|TRBJ2-7|TRBV2
CASKQFYEQYF
TGTGCCAGCAAGCAGTTCTACGAGCAGTACTTC
>-|TRBD1|TRBJ2-7|TRBV12-3/TRBV12-4
CASSLELRDRASYEQYF
TGTGCCAGCAGTTTAGAACTACGGGACAGGGCCTCTTACGAGCAGTACTTC
>many|TRBD2|TRBJ2-1|TRBV20-1
CSAETSGGGNEQFF
TGCAGTGCTGAGACTAGCGGGGGGGGCAATGAGCAGTTCTTC
>many|-|TRBJ1-1|TRBV7-9
CASSLAHGGSSTEAFF
TGTGCCAGCAGCTTAGCGCATGGTGGGAGCTCCACTGAAGCTTTCTTT
>-|TRBD2|TRBJ2-5|TRBV12-3/TRBV12-4
CASSFGAGVVSGARETQYF
TGTGCCAGCAGTTTTGGGGCGGGAGTAGTCTCAGGAGCTAGAGAGACCCAGTACTTC
>many|TRBD2|TRBJ2-3|TRBV7-3
CASSLSGGGRGTDTQYF
TGTGCCAGCAGCTTGAGCGGGGGGGGCCGAGGCACAGATACGCAGTATTTT
>-|-|TRBJ1-6|TRBV4-1
CASSQERGAPTPLHF
TGCGCCAGCAGCCAAGAGAGGGGGGCGCCGACACCCCTCCACTTT
>-|TRBD2|TRBJ2-3|TRBV20-1
CSAPGLAGGRGTDTQYF
TGCAGTGCGCCGGGACTAGCGGGGGGGCGGGGAACAGATACGCAGTATTTT
>many|TRBD1|TRBJ1-1|TRBV7-6
CASSLETGILPLF
TGTGCCAGCAGCTTAGAGACAGGGATTCTACCCCTCTTT
>-|-|TRBJ2-1|TRBV6-4
CASSGHRSSSYNEQFF
TGTGCCAGCAGTGGTCACAGGAGTAGCTCCTACAATGAGCAGTTCTTC